The clone carrying this T cell receptor (beta chain) came up a few times. As processed by the authors: Estimates of nucleated cell counts were drawn from the amplification of reference gene primers. Measured with immunoSEQ multiplex PCR; TCRdb has only the in-frame clones, and not every one. V, J and clone size are taken as reported in that table, and D and trimming were inferred from the DNA itself. The sample holds under 300,000 clones; approximately 85% are singletons and the top ten take about 0.74%. This record comes from a study of blood T cell repertoires in COVID-19. Looking at the study overall: Samples taken during acute and convalescent COVID-19 were collected in the United States, Italy and Spain. PBMCs, B-cell-depleted T cells, or T cells were the source of the cDNA or gDNA that made up the material.

The CDR3 spans 15 residues. The V gene end was trimmed by 4 bases and the J gene end by 3 bases; junction bases not matched to a gene: 9. CDR1 is SGHNT, CDR2 YYREEE, per germline (reference sequence). The rearrangement links TRBV5-4 to TRBJ2-5; TRBD2 agrees at 7 bases. The sequenced sample consisted of peripheral blood. The origin of this receptor is a woman aged 30 to 39 with acute or convalescent COVID-19. This CDR3 reads CASSPGPLAEETQYF. DNA for the CDR3: TGTGCCAGCAGCCCGGGGCCGCTAGCGGAAGAGACCCAGTACTTC. Full variable domain (missing parts from reference TRBV5-4 and TRBJ2-5): ETGVTQSPTHLIKTRGQQVTLRCSSQSGHNTVSWYQQALGQGPQFIFQYYREEENGRGNFPPRFSGLQFPNYSSELNVNALELDDSALYLCASSPGPLAEETQYFGPGTRLLVL.